These T cell receptor beta chains were read from a single sample in a study of blood T cell repertoires in COVID-19. Generated by immunoSEQ multiplex PCR, the TCRdb table keeps only in-frame clones and is missing some. The sample shows some 140,000 clones, roughly 84% of them seen only once. Sequencing was carried out using peripheral blood. All receptors derive from a man aged 60-69 years with acute or convalescent COVID-19. CDR3s include the opening cysteine and the closing phenylalanine or tryptophan. The D gene is left open where the match is weak. Expanded clones get a size class; other rows say once, few or many, or leave the size out.

TRBD1	15	.	TRBJ2-3	TRBV9	CASSVTGVSTDTQYF	TGTGCCAGCAGCGTCACAGGGGTAAGCACAGATACGCAGTATTTT
.	16	.	TRBJ2-7	TRBV6-2/TRBV6-3	CASSYSLRRGTYEQYF	TGTGCCAGCAGTTACTCGTTGAGACGGGGGACCTACGAGCAGTACTTC
TRBD2	14	.	TRBJ2-5	TRBV30	CAWSGLAGRETQYF	TGTGCCTGGAGCGGACTAGCTGGGCGAGAGACCCAGTACTTC
.	14	few	TRBJ2-1	TRBV7-2	CASSFNPRSGEQFF	TGTGCCAGCAGCTTCAACCCCCGAAGCGGTGAGCAGTTCTTC
TRBD2	13	.	TRBJ2-1	TRBV14	CASSPSGSPEQFF	TGTGCCAGCAGCCCGAGCGGGAGTCCTGAGCAGTTCTTC
.	17	.	TRBJ1-4	TRBV19	CASSIFGRGPTNEKLFF	TGTGCCAGTAGTATCTTCGGCAGGGGCCCAACTAATGAAAAACTGTTTTTT
TRBD2	16	.	TRBJ2-5	TRBV7-7	CASSLAGLAGKETQYF	TGTGCCAGCAGCTTAGCCGGACTAGCGGGAAAAGAGACCCAGTACTTC
TRBD1	16	.	TRBJ2-4	TRBV5-4	CASSLVATGIENIQYF	TGTGCCAGCAGCTTGGTCGCGACAGGGATTGAAAACATTCAGTACTTC
TRBD1	17	.	TRBJ1-5	TRBV11-2	CASSLDLITGDGQPQHF	TGTGCCAGCAGCTTAGACCTCATAACAGGGGACGGTCAGCCCCAGCATTTT
.	10	.	TRBJ2-6	TRBV20-1	CSARAGVLTF	TGCAGTGCTAGAGCGGGGGTCCTGACTTTC
TRBD1	16	.	TRBJ1-1	TRBV18	CASSPSWDRGNTEAFF	TGTGCCAGCTCACCCTCGTGGGACAGGGGGAACACTGAAGCTTTCTTT
TRBD2	14	.	TRBJ2-7	TRBV2	CASSDESGGYEQYF	TGTGCCAGCAGTGATGAGTCGGGAGGCTACGAGCAGTACTTC
TRBD2	17	.	TRBJ2-5	TRBV7-6	CASSSGLAGGGQETQYF	TGTGCCAGCAGCTCCGGACTAGCGGGAGGGGGCCAAGAGACCCAGTACTTC
.	13	.	TRBJ1-6	TRBV27	CASSDRSDSPLHF	TGTGCCAGCAGTGACAGATCGGATTCACCCCTCCACTTT
.	16	.	TRBJ1-3	TRBV7-6	CASSFQTGSSGNTIYF	TGTGCCAGCAGCTTCCAAACAGGGAGCTCTGGAAACACCATATATTTT
TRBD1	14	.	TRBJ1-2	TRBV18	CASSPLGDSSGYTF	TGTGCCAGCTCACCACTTGGGGACAGTTCAGGCTACACCTTC
TRBD1	17	.	TRBJ2-2	TRBV6-6	CASSHLRGTGVTGELFF	TGTGCCAGCAGTCACCTAAGGGGGACAGGGGTGACCGGGGAGCTGTTTTTT
TRBD1	15	once	TRBJ2-6	TRBV19	CASSTLWTGVGVLTF	TGTGCCAGTAGTACCCTATGGACAGGGGTGGGCGTCCTGACTTTC
TRBD1	13	.	TRBJ1-2	TRBV29-1	CSVLGQGAYGYTF	TGCAGCGTCCTCGGACAGGGGGCTTATGGCTACACCTTC
TRBD2	17	.	TRBJ2-2	TRBV18	CASSPPGLADDTGELFF	TGTGCCAGCTCACCACCGGGGCTAGCGGATGACACCGGGGAGCTGTTTTTT
TRBD2	16	.	TRBJ2-7	TRBV10-2	CASRDPGLAVSYEQYF	TGCGCCAGCAGAGATCCGGGACTAGCGGTTTCCTACGAGCAGTACTTC
TRBD1	15	.	TRBJ2-5	TRBV6-5	CASRGGQGAKETQYF	TGTGCCAGCAGGGGAGGACAGGGGGCTAAAGAGACCCAGTACTTC
.	14	.	TRBJ2-7	TRBV5-4	CASSLDVRVYEQYF	TGTGCCAGCAGCTTGGACGTGCGGGTCTACGAGCAGTACTTC
.	13	.	TRBJ1-2	TRBV6-5	CASSSVSGNGYTF	TGTGCCAGCAGTTCAGTATCAGGGAATGGCTACACCTTC
.	12	.	TRBJ1-1	TRBV5-6	CASSLSTGRAFF	TGTGCCAGCAGCTTGTCGACAGGCAGGGCTTTCTTT
.	13	.	TRBJ2-7	TRBV3-1/TRBV3-2	CASSPGMTREQYF	TGTGCCAGCAGCCCGGGAATGACTCGCGAGCAGTACTTC
.	14	.	TRBJ1-2	TRBV6-5	CASSYDNGNYGYTF	TGTGCCAGCAGTTACGACAATGGGAACTATGGCTACACCTTC
TRBD2	17	.	TRBJ2-1	TRBV5-3	CARSPHTGTNFYHKQFF	TGTGCCAGAAGCCCTCACACCGGGACTAACTTCTATCATAAGCAGTTCTTC
TRBD2	14	.	TRBJ2-5	TRBV6-5	CATQRSGGQETQYF	TGTGCCACCCAGCGTAGCGGGGGCCAAGAGACCCAGTACTTC